Listed here is a single T cell receptor (beta chain). The antigen is unknown. The CDR3 sequence is 15 residues long. V lost 2 bases and J lost 5; bases outside the gene matches: 4. Germline V gene sequence: CDR1 MNHEY, CDR2 SVGAGI. Each CDR3 protein gets one entry after TCRdb re-called the reads with MiXCR. Seen here are 750,000 to 900,000 distinct CDR3 sequences, 25% to 35% observed once, and the top ten hold around 13%. This entry is derived from a study of T cell repertoires in cytomegalovirus infection. The rearrangement joins TRBV6-5 to TRBJ1-2; 11 bases agree with TRBD1. Sequences were derived from cultured CD8+ T cells from PBMCs, sampled from culture after CMV antigen stimulation. This clonotype was obtained from a human donor in good health (CMV status not recorded). Some clones in this sample may be carry-over from other donors' samples. CDR3 DNA sequence: TGTGCCAGCAGTTACGTGGGGACAGGGGGTTATGGCTACACCTTC. Translating gives CASSYVGTGGYGYTF.